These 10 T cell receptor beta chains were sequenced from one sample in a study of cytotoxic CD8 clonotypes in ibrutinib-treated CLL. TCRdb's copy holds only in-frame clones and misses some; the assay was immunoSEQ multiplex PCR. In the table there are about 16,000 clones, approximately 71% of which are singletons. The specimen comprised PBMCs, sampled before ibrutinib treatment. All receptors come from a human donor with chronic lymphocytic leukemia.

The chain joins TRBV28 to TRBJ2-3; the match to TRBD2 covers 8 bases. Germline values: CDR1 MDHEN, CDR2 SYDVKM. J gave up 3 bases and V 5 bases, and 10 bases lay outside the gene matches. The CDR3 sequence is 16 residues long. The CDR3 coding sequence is TGTGCCAGCAGTACTCCGGCGGGGGGAGGTACAGATACGCAGTATTTT. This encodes CASSTPAGGGTDTQYF. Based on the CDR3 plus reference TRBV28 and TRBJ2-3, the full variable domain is DVKVTQSSRYLVKRTGEKVFLECVQDMDHENMFWYRQDPGLGLRLIYFSYDVKMKEKGDIPEGYSVSREKKERFSLILESASTNQTSMYLCASSTPAGGGTDTQYFGPGTRLTVL.

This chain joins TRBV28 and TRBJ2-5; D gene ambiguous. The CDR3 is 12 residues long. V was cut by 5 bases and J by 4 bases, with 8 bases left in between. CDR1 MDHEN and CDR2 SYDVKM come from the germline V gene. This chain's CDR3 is CASSQGTETQYF. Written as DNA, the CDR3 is TGTGCCAGCAGTCAAGGTACAGAGACCCAGTACTTC.

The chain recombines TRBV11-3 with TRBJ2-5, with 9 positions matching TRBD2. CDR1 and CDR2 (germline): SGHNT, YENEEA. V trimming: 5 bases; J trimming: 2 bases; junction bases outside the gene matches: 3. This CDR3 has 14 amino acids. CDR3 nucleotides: TGTGCCAGCAGCGGGCTAGCGGGACAAGAGACCCAGTACTTC. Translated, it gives CASSGLAGQETQYF.

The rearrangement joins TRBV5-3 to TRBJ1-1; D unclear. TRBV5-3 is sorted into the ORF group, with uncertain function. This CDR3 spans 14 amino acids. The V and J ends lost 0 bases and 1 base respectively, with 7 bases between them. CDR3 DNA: TGTGCCAGAAGCTTGGACAGAAGGAACACTGAAGCTTTCTTT. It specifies CARSLDRRNTEAFF.

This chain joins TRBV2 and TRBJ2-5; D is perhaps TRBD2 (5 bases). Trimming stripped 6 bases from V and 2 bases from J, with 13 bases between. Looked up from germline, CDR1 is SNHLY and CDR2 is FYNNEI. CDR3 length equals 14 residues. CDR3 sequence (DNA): TGTGCCAGCAGACCCGGGAACCCGCAAGAGACCCAGTACTTC. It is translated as CASRPGNPQETQYF.

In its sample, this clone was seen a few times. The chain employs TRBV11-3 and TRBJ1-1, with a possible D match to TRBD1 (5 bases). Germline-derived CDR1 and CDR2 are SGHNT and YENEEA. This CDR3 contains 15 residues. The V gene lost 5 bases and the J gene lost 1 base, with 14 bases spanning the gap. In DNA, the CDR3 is TGTGCCAGCAGCCCGACCCGGGGCGGGAACACTGAAGCTTTCTTT. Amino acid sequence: CASSPTRGGNTEAFF.

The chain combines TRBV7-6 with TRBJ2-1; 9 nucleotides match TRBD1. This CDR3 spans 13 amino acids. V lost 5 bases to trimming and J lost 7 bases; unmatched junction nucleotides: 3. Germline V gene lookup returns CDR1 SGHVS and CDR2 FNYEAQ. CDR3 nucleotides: TGTGCCAGCAGCCCAGGACAGGGGAATGAGCAGTTCTTC. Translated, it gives CASSPGQGNEQFF.

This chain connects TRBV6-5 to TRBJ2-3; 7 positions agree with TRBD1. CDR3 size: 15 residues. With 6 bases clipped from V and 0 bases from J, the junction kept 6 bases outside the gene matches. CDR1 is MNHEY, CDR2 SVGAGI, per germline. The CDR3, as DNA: TGTGCCAGCAGAAGAACAGGGGTTAGCACAGATACGCAGTATTTT. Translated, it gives CASRRTGVSTDTQYF.

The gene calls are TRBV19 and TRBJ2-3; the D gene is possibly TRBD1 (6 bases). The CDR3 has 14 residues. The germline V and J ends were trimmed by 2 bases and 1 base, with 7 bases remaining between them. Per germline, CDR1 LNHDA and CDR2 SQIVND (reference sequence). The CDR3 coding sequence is TGTGCCAGTAGTATAAAGGGGGGCACAGATACGCAGTATTTT. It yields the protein CASSIKGGTDTQYF.

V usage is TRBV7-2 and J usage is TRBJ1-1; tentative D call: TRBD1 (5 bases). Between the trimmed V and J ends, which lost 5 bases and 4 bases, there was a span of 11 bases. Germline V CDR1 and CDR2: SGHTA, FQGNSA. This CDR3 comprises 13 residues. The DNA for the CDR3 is TGTGCCAGCAGCCCCGGGGGGGGCACTGAAGCTTTCTTT. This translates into CASSPGGGTEAFF.